The clone carrying this T cell receptor (beta chain) showed up many times. Its antigen is as yet unknown. The sample is drawn from a study of T cell repertoires in cytomegalovirus infection. Study-level points and caveats: CMV carriers with the relevant HLA were identified by cumulative public TCR beta family frequency.

TCRdb processed the reads anew with MiXCR; each CDR3 protein has one entry. The top ten clones hold more than 10% of a sample with more than 250,000 distinct CDR3 sequences, 20% to 30% of them seen once. Per the germline V gene, CDR1 is SGHTA and CDR2 is FQGNSA. V shed 5 bases and J shed 0 bases, with 6 bases lying between them. The CDR3 spans 13 residues. This chain links TRBV7-2 with TRBJ2-3; D remains unclear. The sample consisted of cultured PBMCs, taken from culture after CMV antigen stimulation. This TCR was sampled from a human donor in good health (CMV status not recorded). Some clones in this sample may be carry-over from other donors' samples. This chain's CDR3 is CASSLISTDTQYF. CDR3 coding DNA: TGTGCCAGCAGCCTCATAAGCACAGATACGCAGTATTTT.